This T cell receptor beta chain was sequenced in a study of Ad26.COV2.S vaccination and SARS-CoV-2 variants. Stated treatment: over 15 received Ad26.COV2.S at low or high dose, single or two shots; roughly 5 received placebo; per-sample allocation not given. Each sample was drawn 63 days after the first injection (of vaccine or placebo). The sample came from a Boston adult aged 18-55 years. The table came from immunoSEQ multiplex PCR; TCRdb's copy has only in-frame clones and leaves some out. The sample includes hundreds of thousands of clones, 80% to 90% of them seen just once. The sequence was collected from a person aged 18-65 years who received the Ad26.COV2.S COVID-19 vaccine or a placebo. Sample: peripheral blood, taken in a trial of Ad26.COV2.S vaccine versus placebo.

The CDR3 region has the DNA TGTGCCAGCAGTGACGACAGGGGCGGCTACACCTTC. Its translation is CASSDDRGGYTF. The chain employs TRBV6-1 and TRBJ1-2; 8 bases are shared with TRBD1. The CDR3 runs to 12 residues. With V trimmed by 3 bases and J by 8 bases, 2 bases remained unmatched. CDR1 is MNHNS, CDR2 SASEGT, per germline.